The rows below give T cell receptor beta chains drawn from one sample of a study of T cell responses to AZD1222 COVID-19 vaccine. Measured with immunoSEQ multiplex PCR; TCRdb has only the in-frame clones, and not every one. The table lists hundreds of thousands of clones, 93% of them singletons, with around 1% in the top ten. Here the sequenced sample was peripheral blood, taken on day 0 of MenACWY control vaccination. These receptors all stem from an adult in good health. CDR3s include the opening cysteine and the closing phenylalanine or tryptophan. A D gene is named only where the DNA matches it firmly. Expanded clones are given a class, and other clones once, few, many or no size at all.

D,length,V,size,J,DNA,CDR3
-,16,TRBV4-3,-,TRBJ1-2,TGCGCCAGCAGCCAAGGGGGCTGGGGGGGCGGTTATGGCTACACCTTC,CASSQGGWGGGYGYTF
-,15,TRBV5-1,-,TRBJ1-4,TGCGCCAGCAGCTTGGCTCCGGGCGGGGGTGAAAAACTGTTTTTT,CASSLAPGGGEKLFF
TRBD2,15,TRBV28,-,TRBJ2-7,TGTGCCAGCAGTGCAGCGAGCGGGGGGTTAAACGAGCAGTACTTC,CASSAASGGLNEQYF
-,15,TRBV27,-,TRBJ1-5,TGTGCCAGCAGTCCTCTGGGGTATAGCAATCAGCCCCAGCATTTT,CASSPLGYSNQPQHF
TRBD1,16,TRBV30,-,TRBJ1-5,TGTGCCTGGAGTACTGCCGGGACAGGGCACAATCAGCCCCAGCATTTT,CAWSTAGTGHNQPQHF
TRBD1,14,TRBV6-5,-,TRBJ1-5,TGTGCCAGCAGCCTACAGGGGGCTAATCAGCCCCAGCATTTT,CASSLQGANQPQHF
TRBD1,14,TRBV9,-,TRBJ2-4,TGTGCCAGCAGCGTAGGACAGGGTAACAACATTCAGTACTTC,CASSVGQGNNIQYF
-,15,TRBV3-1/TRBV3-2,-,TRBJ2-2,TGTGCCAGCAGCCAAGATTCTCGGAGGACCGGGGAGCTGTTTTTT,CASSQDSRRTGELFF
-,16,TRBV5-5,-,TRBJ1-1,TGTGCCAGCAGCCTGTTGGGGGGAGGCGCGAACACTGAAGCTTTCTTT,CASSLLGGGANTEAFF
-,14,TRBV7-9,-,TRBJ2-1,TGTGCCAGCAGTTCGAGCCTAGTCTACAATGAGCAGTTCTTC,CASSSSLVYNEQFF
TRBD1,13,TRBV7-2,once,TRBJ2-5,TGTGCCAGCAGCTCGGACAGGGGTGAGACCCAGTACTTC,CASSSDRGETQYF
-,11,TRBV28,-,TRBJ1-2,TGTGCCAGCGTGAGTAACTATGGCTACACCTTC,CASVSNYGYTF
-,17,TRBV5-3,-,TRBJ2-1,TGTGCCAGAAGCTTGGCGACCGGGCCCGGGGTTTACAATGAGCAGTTCTTC,CARSLATGPGVYNEQFF
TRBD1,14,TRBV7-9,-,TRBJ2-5,TGTGCCAGCAGTTCCGGACAGGGAGGAGAGACCCAGTACTTC,CASSSGQGGETQYF
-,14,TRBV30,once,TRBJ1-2,TGTGCCTGGGCCCCGGGGGGGGTAAACTATGGCTACACCTTC,CAWAPGGVNYGYTF
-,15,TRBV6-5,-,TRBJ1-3,TGTGCCAGCAGCACGGACAGAATTGAGGGAAACACCATATATTTT,CASSTDRIEGNTIYF
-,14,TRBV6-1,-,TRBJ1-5,TGTGCCAGCAGAGAAGGCTATAGCAATCAGCCCCAGCATTTT,CASREGYSNQPQHF